This is a list of T cell receptor beta chains from one sample in a study of CD8 T cells in Susac syndrome. Using its own MiXCR run on the immunoSEQ multiplex PCR reads, TCRdb lists one record per CDR3 protein. The table includes around 130,000 distinct CDR3 sequences, 90% to 95% detected once. The sequencing sample was made of CD8+ T cells from PBMCs. Source of these receptors: a human donor with multiple sclerosis. Both conserved end residues are part of each CDR3.

cdr3_aa: CASSEGDSQETQYF
v_call: TRBV9
j_call: TRBJ2-5

cdr3_aa: CASSLSVREEIETQYF
v_call: TRBV27
j_call: TRBJ2-5

cdr3_aa: CASSLLAAGDTQYF
v_call: TRBV5-6
j_call: TRBJ2-3

cdr3_aa: CSVDGTGGILGDEQFF
v_call: TRBV29-1
j_call: TRBJ2-1

cdr3_aa: CASSPTFQRQDGSFEQYF
v_call: TRBV27
j_call: TRBJ2-7

cdr3_aa: CASSPASGSSYNEQFF
v_call: TRBV7-9
j_call: TRBJ2-1

cdr3_aa: CASSVTGQGSGYTF
v_call: TRBV7-8
j_call: TRBJ1-2

cdr3_aa: CAWSELAVAYNEQFF
v_call: TRBV30
j_call: TRBJ2-1

cdr3_aa: CSAGEASYEQYF
v_call: TRBV20-1
j_call: TRBJ2-7

cdr3_aa: CASKISGLAGTDTQYF
v_call: TRBV27
j_call: TRBJ2-3

cdr3_aa: CASSLKLGYRSARSSYEQYF
v_call: TRBV5-6
j_call: TRBJ2-7

cdr3_aa: CASSMGTMNTEAFF
v_call: TRBV19
j_call: TRBJ1-1

cdr3_aa: CSVAPQVTEAFF
v_call: TRBV29-1
j_call: TRBJ1-1

cdr3_aa: CASSVEGGGNTIYF
v_call: TRBV9
j_call: TRBJ1-3

cdr3_aa: CASSHSVPYNEQFF
v_call: TRBV27
j_call: TRBJ2-1

cdr3_aa: CASTRRGQATEAFF
v_call: TRBV5-6
j_call: TRBJ1-1

cdr3_aa: CSATTGPGAQYF
v_call: TRBV20-1
j_call: TRBJ2-5

cdr3_aa: CASSREAGELFF
v_call: TRBV4-1
j_call: TRBJ2-2

cdr3_aa: CASSQEGQGPYNEQFF
v_call: TRBV3-1
j_call: TRBJ2-1

cdr3_aa: CASSLVPGITDTQYF
v_call: TRBV7-2
j_call: TRBJ2-3

cdr3_aa: CATRDGTYGYTF
v_call: TRBV15
j_call: TRBJ1-2

cdr3_aa: CASSGTGGQETQYF
v_call: TRBV25-1
j_call: TRBJ2-5

cdr3_aa: CASSLYYAGDPYEQYF
v_call: TRBV27
j_call: TRBJ2-7

cdr3_aa: CASSLDWGDNEQFF
v_call: TRBV11-2
j_call: TRBJ2-1

cdr3_aa: CASSQDGSRLYNEQFF
v_call: TRBV4-1
j_call: TRBJ2-1

cdr3_aa: CASSLVTRPEQYF
v_call: TRBV27
j_call: TRBJ2-7

cdr3_aa: CASSGDRGSPLHF
v_call: TRBV5-6
j_call: TRBJ1-6

cdr3_aa: CASSSGDSNQPQHF
v_call: TRBV19
j_call: TRBJ1-5

cdr3_aa: CASSPRGSPQVGTEAFF
v_call: TRBV4-1
j_call: TRBJ1-1

cdr3_aa: CASSLGGASTDTQYF
v_call: TRBV7-2
j_call: TRBJ2-3

cdr3_aa: CASSWTGRTEAFF
v_call: TRBV19
j_call: TRBJ1-1

cdr3_aa: CASSLRGETGGGSYEQYF
v_call: TRBV13
j_call: TRBJ2-7

cdr3_aa: CATSDFGIGGDEQFF
v_call: TRBV24-1
j_call: TRBJ2-1

cdr3_aa: CASSLTIGVLSGRKWEQFF
v_call: TRBV11-2
j_call: TRBJ2-1

cdr3_aa: CASSLQAVKEGYGYTF
v_call: TRBV7-8
j_call: TRBJ1-2

cdr3_aa: CASSMGVYGANVLTF
v_call: TRBV19
j_call: TRBJ2-6

cdr3_aa: CSAALGRLGDTEAFF
v_call: TRBV20-1
j_call: TRBJ1-1

cdr3_aa: CASSPGRGNTEAFF
v_call: TRBV18
j_call: TRBJ1-1

cdr3_aa: CASSTGRSYEQYF
v_call: TRBV19
j_call: TRBJ2-7

cdr3_aa: CSVVAGGSDTQYF
v_call: TRBV29-1
j_call: TRBJ2-3

cdr3_aa: CASSSGLEPTQYF
v_call: TRBV7-9
j_call: TRBJ2-5

cdr3_aa: CASNEEGAYGYTF
v_call: TRBV6-6
j_call: TRBJ1-2

cdr3_aa: CASSPEGYSNQPQHF
v_call: TRBV12-3/TRBV12-4
j_call: TRBJ1-5

cdr3_aa: CASSEPSGRTDNEQFF
v_call: TRBV2
j_call: TRBJ2-1

cdr3_aa: CATSDLRLAGDEQFF
v_call: TRBV24-1
j_call: TRBJ2-1

cdr3_aa: CAWDTQGGTLNEQFF
v_call: TRBV30
j_call: TRBJ2-1

cdr3_aa: CASSYAGYEQYF
v_call: TRBV6-5
j_call: TRBJ2-7

cdr3_aa: CASSQEVQRLFKNIQYF
v_call: TRBV4-1
j_call: TRBJ2-4

cdr3_aa: CSVTPQREGGFYEQYF
v_call: TRBV29-1
j_call: TRBJ2-7

cdr3_aa: CASSQENNHEQYF
v_call: TRBV3-1
j_call: TRBJ2-7

cdr3_aa: CASSYSVRANVLTF
v_call: TRBV6-5
j_call: TRBJ2-6